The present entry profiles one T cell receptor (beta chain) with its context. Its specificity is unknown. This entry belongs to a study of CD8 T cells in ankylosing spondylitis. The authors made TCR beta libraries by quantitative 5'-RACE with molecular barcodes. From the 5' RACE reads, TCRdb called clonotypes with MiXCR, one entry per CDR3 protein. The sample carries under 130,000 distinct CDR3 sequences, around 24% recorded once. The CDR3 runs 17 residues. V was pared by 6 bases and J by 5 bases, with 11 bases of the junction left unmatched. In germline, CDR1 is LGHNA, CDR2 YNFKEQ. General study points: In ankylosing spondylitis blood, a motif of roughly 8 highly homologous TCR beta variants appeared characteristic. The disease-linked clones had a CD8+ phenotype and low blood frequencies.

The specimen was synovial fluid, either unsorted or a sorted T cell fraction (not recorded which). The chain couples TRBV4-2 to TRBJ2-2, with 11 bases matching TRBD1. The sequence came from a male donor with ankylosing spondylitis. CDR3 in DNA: TGTGCCAGCAGTACCCTCTCCGGGACAGGGGGTACCGGGGAGCTGTTTTTT. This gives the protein CASSTLSGTGGTGELFF.